These 26 T cell receptor beta chains came from one sample sequenced in a study of technical replicates of blood from a handful of donors. Some clones are missing from TCRdb's copy, which holds only in-frame ones; the method was immunoSEQ multiplex PCR. The table has some 58,000 clones, roughly 94% seen once; the top ten hold around 0.2%. The sequenced material came from T cells isolated from PBMCs. All receptors come from a human donor in good health.

The chain has TRBV5-1 and TRBJ2-3; 8 bases map to TRBD1. CDR1 and CDR2 (germline): SGHRS, YFSETQ. Losses at the gene ends were 3 bases for V and 5 bases for J; bases not matched to a gene: 11. The CDR3 runs to 16 residues. The CDR3 nucleotides are TGCGCCAGCAGCTCTCGCCCGGGACAGGCGGGAGATACGCAGTATTTT. Residues: CASSSRPGQAGDTQYF.

The chain carries TRBV9 and TRBJ2-1; 7 bases align to TRBD2. Germline V gives CDR1 SGDLS, CDR2 YYNGEE. Germline trimming cut 4 bases from V and 10 bases from J; bases unmatched to any gene: 17. This CDR3 has 16 residues. CDR3 sequence (DNA): TGTGCCAGCAGCCTAGGCCTAGGGACTATTGGAGTGGAGCAGTTCTTC. Its translation: CASSLGLGTIGVEQFF.

This rearrangement joins TRBV5-4 to TRBJ2-1; the D is unclear. CDR3 length equals 14 residues. With 0 bases removed from V and 6 bases from J, the gap between germline ends came to 10 bases. CDR1 and CDR2 from the germline V gene are SGHNT and YYREEE (reference sequence). CDR3 nucleotide sequence: TGTGCCAGCAGCTTGGGGGCGACCCCCAATGAGCAGTTCTTC. It codes for CASSLGATPNEQFF.

The chain joins TRBV29-1 to TRBJ2-7; TRBD1 agrees at 8 bases. The CDR3 runs to 13 residues. Per germline, CDR1 SQVTM and CDR2 ANQGSEA. The V gene end was trimmed by 7 bases and the J gene end by 5 bases; junction bases not matched to a gene: 10. Written as DNA, the CDR3 is TGCAGCGGTGGGGACAGGAATGGCAACGAGCAGTACTTC. Its translation is CSGGDRNGNEQYF.

This sequence joins TRBV18 and TRBJ1-1; 7 nucleotides line up with TRBD1. J gave up 5 bases and V 2 bases, and 5 bases lay outside the gene matches. This CDR3 contains 14 residues. Germline CDR1 KGHSH, CDR2 LQKENI. As DNA, the CDR3 is TGTGCCAGCTCACCAGACAGGGCGGGGACTGAAGCTTTCTTT. Protein product: CASSPDRAGTEAFF.

This clone was counted once. This chain links TRBV28 with TRBJ2-5; D perhaps matches TRBD1 (5 bases). The CDR3 is 13 residues long. V shed 2 bases and J shed 3 bases, with 7 bases lying between them. The V gene's germline CDR1 is MDHEN and CDR2 SYDVKM. The CDR3, as DNA: TGTGCCAGCAGTTTAGGACAAGAAGAGACCCAGTACTTC. Residues: CASSLGQEETQYF.

This clone was detected once. This rearrangement joins TRBV29-1 to TRBJ2-5; D perhaps matches TRBD2 (5 bases). Germline CDR1 is SQVTM and CDR2 is ANQGSEA. CDR3 size: 12 residues. Deletions cut 6 bases from V and 4 bases from J, with 12 bases between. The CDR3: CSVDSSLETQYF. CDR3 DNA: TGCAGCGTGGACTCCTCCCTAGAGACCCAGTACTTC.

This chain links TRBV20-1 with TRBJ2-7; a weak D match, TRBD1 (7 bases). This CDR3 contains 11 residues. Germline assignment: CDR1 DFQATT and CDR2 SNEGSKA (reference sequence). The V end was cut by 5 bases, the J end by 7 bases, with 12 bases between. For the CDR3, the DNA is TGCAGTGCTCCACAGGGGAGGGAGCAGTACTTC. Protein product: CSAPQGREQYF.

CDR3 coding DNA: TGTGCCAGCAGCTCCAGGGCCCGCCACACTGAAGCTTTCTTT. This translates into CASSSRARHTEAFF. The chain links TRBV7-6 to TRBJ1-1; the D gene is possibly TRBD1 (5 bases). Trimming stripped 4 bases from V and 3 bases from J, with 12 bases between. Germline CDR1 and CDR2: SGHVS and FNYEAQ. The CDR3 runs to 14 residues.

The chain combines TRBV15 with TRBJ2-5; D perhaps matches TRBD2 (5 bases). The CDR3 totals 14 residues. Germline values: CDR1 LNHNV, CDR2 YYDKDF (reference sequence). V lost 0 bases, J lost 2 bases, and 7 bases lay in between. The CDR3 reads CATSRDPGQETQYF. In DNA form, the CDR3 reads TGTGCCACCAGCAGAGATCCGGGACAAGAGACCCAGTACTTC.

The rearrangement links TRBV15 to TRBJ1-5, with 9 bases fitting TRBD1. The CDR3 totals 15 residues. V gave up 0 bases and J gave up 9 bases; unmatched junction bases: 6. Germline V CDR1 and CDR2: LNHNV, YYDKDF (reference sequence). CDR3 sequence: CATSREGQGSLPQHF. The CDR3 nucleotides read TGTGCCACCAGCAGAGAGGGACAGGGCAGTCTGCCCCAGCATTTT.

CDR3 sequence reads: CASRLGGGQPQHF. Written as DNA, the CDR3 is TGTGCCAGCAGGCTTGGGGGCGGTCAGCCCCAGCATTTT. The chain uses TRBV28 and TRBJ1-5; D may be TRBD1 (6 bases). V shed 6 bases and J shed 6 bases, with 12 bases lying between them. Germline V lookup: CDR1 MDHEN, CDR2 SYDVKM. The CDR3 consists of 13 residues.

The chain combines TRBV13 with TRBJ2-1; 8 bases agree with TRBD1. The V segment lost 8 bases and the J segment 6 bases; nucleotides outside the gene matches: 9. This CDR3 has 14 amino acids. In germline, CDR1 is PRHDT, CDR2 FYEKMQ (reference sequence). Written as DNA, the CDR3 is TGTGCCAGCGGGTGGCTGGGACAGGCCAATGAGCAGTTCTTC. It encodes CASGWLGQANEQFF.

The chain links TRBV7-3 to TRBJ1-1; D gene unclear. Trimming pared 0 bases from V and 4 bases from J, leaving 6 bases between. Germline CDR1 is SGHTA and CDR2 is FQGTGA. There are 13 residues in the CDR3. The CDR3 DNA reads TGTGCCAGCAGCTTAACCCGGGTCACTGAAGCTTTCTTT. It specifies CASSLTRVTEAFF.

V usage is TRBV11-2 and J usage is TRBJ1-2, with D perhaps matching TRBD1 (6 bases). From germline, CDR1 is SGHAT and CDR2 FQNNGV. This CDR3 region has 14 residues. V was cut by 0 bases and J by 5 bases, with 10 bases left in between. The CDR3 reads CASSLDRGSYGYTF. The CDR3, as DNA: TGTGCCAGCAGCTTAGACAGGGGAAGTTATGGCTACACCTTC.

The J gene is TRBJ2-3, the V gene TRBV9; the match to TRBD2 covers 8 bases. The CDR3 extends over 16 amino acids. V lost 1 base and J lost 2; bases outside the gene matches: 6. Germline V gives CDR1 SGDLS, CDR2 YYNGEE. The CDR3 is CASSVLPAGDTDTQYF. CDR3 nucleotides: TGTGCCAGCAGCGTACTTCCAGCGGGGGACACAGATACGCAGTATTTT.

V is TRBV29-1 and J is TRBJ2-4; 9 nucleotides match TRBD2. The CDR3 runs to 12 residues. With 7 bases clipped from V and 10 bases from J, the junction kept 8 bases outside the gene matches. Germline-derived CDR1 and CDR2 are SQVTM and ANQGSEA. CDR3 in DNA: TGCAGCGCCGGTAGGGCGGGAGGGATTCAGTACTTC. Translating it yields CSAGRAGGIQYF.

This clone was seen once. V is TRBV9 and J is TRBJ2-1; 8 positions match TRBD2. V lost 4 bases to trimming and J lost 4 bases; unmatched junction nucleotides: 25. CDR3 length equals 21 residues. Germline CDR1 and CDR2: SGDLS and YYNGEE. The CDR3: CASSTRPLQGRDSGNYNEQFF. CDR3 bases: TGTGCCAGCAGCACACGGCCCCTACAGGGTCGGGATAGCGGGAATTACAATGAGCAGTTCTTC.

The V and J genes are TRBV7-9 and TRBJ2-4; a weak D match, TRBD2 (6 bases). The CDR3 extends over 16 amino acids. The germline V gene has CDR1 SEHNR and CDR2 FQNEAQ (reference sequence). Trimming removed 8 bases at V and 1 base at J, with 18 bases between. The CDR3 spells CASSLMSGGAKNIQYF. As DNA, the CDR3 is TGTGCCAGCTCCCTCATGTCTGGGGGGGCCAAAAACATTCAGTACTTC.

The CDR3 coding sequence is TGTGCCAGCAGCGTGGGACAGGGGTTGCAGCCCCAGCATTTT. It specifies CASSVGQGLQPQHF. The genes are TRBV9 and TRBJ1-5, with 10 bases that match TRBD1. CDR1 is SGDLS and CDR2 is YYNGEE in the germline V gene. This CDR3 region has 14 residues. J lost 7 bases, V lost 2 bases, and 3 bases had no gene match. The entire variable domain, with the rest obtained from reference TRBV9 and TRBJ1-5, is as follows: DSGVTQTPKHLITATGQRVTLRCSPRSGDLSVYWYQQSLDQGLQFLIQYYNGEERAKGNILERFSAQQFPDLHSELNLSSLELGDSALYFCASSVGQGLQPQHFGDGTRLSIL.

This chain uses TRBV6-5 with TRBJ2-1, with 8 bases fitting TRBD1. The CDR3 runs 14 residues. The germline V gene has CDR1 MNHEY and CDR2 SVGAGI. Losses at the gene ends were 3 bases for V and 6 bases for J; bases not matched to a gene: 4. The CDR3 region is CASSYITGGNEQFF. Written as DNA, the CDR3 is TGTGCCAGCAGTTATATTACAGGGGGCAATGAGCAGTTCTTC.

The rearrangement uses TRBV5-4 and TRBJ2-7, with D possibly being TRBD1 (6 bases). V was clipped by 3 bases and J by 4 bases, with 11 bases between them. Germline V lookup: CDR1 SGHNT, CDR2 YYREEE (reference sequence). The CDR3 covers 13 residues. The CDR3 here is CASSSRQDYEQYF. CDR3 nucleotides: TGTGCCAGCAGCTCCCGACAGGATTACGAGCAGTACTTC.

The CDR3 protein is CASSLGIGAVGTGELFF. The CDR3 region has the DNA TGTGCCAGCAGCCTGGGAATTGGGGCGGTGGGCACCGGGGAGCTGTTTTTT. This chain joins TRBV13 and TRBJ2-2; maybe TRBD1 (5 bases). Germline lookup yields CDR1 PRHDT and CDR2 FYEKMQ (reference sequence). This CDR3 is 17 amino acids long. V was clipped by 5 bases and J by 4 bases, with 20 bases between them.

This clone was counted a single time. The chain recombines TRBV29-1 with TRBJ2-2; unclear D gene. The CDR3 runs to 15 residues. Trimming took off 5 bases at V and 0 bases at J, with 13 bases between the two ends. In germline, CDR1 is SQVTM, CDR2 ANQGSEA. This CDR3 is CSVRLQLTNTGELFF. The DNA for the CDR3 is TGCAGCGTTCGCCTCCAACTAACGAACACCGGGGAGCTGTTTTTT.

CDR3 region: CASSLGTSGSLSYEQYF. The CDR3 DNA reads as TGTGCCAGCAGTTTAGGGACTAGCGGGAGTCTAAGTTACGAGCAGTACTTC. The chain carries TRBV28 and TRBJ2-7, with 14 bases matching TRBD2. The CDR3 contains 17 residues. Looked up from germline, CDR1 is MDHEN and CDR2 is SYDVKM. J was trimmed by 4 bases and V by 2 bases; bases with no gene match: 7.

This rearrangement joins TRBV28 to TRBJ2-5; tentatively, D is TRBD1 (6 bases). This CDR3 is built from 14 residues. Germline V CDR1 and CDR2: MDHEN, SYDVKM. V lost 4 bases to trimming and J lost 2 bases, with 11 bases between them. The CDR3 nucleotides are TGTGCCAGCAGTTCGGAACAGGGACAAGAGACCCAGTACTTC. Its translation is CASSSEQGQETQYF.